These 9 T cell receptor beta chains originate from one sample sequenced in a study of T cells in Graves' hyperthyroidism and ophthalmopathy. TCR beta CDR3 regions were amplified from RNA. The HTBI primer set drove a first-round RT-PCR of the TCR CDR3. TCRdb reanalysed the multiplex PCR reads using MiXCR and keeps one entry per CDR3 protein. The profile shows over 650,000 distinct CDR3 sequences, roughly 15% of them singletons. The sequenced sample consisted of blood. These receptors all come from a man aged 18 to 29 with Graves' hyperthyroidism.

This clonotype was recorded at least ten times. CDR3 coding DNA: TGCAGTGCTAGGACGACAATGAACACTGAAGCTTTCTTT. Translation gives CSARTTMNTEAFF. The V and J genes are TRBV20-1 and TRBJ1-1; D gene unclear. Germline assignment: CDR1 DFQATT and CDR2 SNEGSKA (reference sequence). V was cut by 3 bases and J by 0 bases, with 8 bases left in between. The CDR3 totals 13 residues.

This clonotype turned up a few times. This rearrangement joins TRBV7-8 to TRBJ2-3; D unresolved. Germline V CDR1 and CDR2: SGHVS, FQNEAQ. This CDR3 comprises 16 residues. V was shortened by 4 bases and J by 2 bases, with 16 bases between the two germline ends. The CDR3 region is CASSYRTSRFTDTQYF. In DNA form, the CDR3 reads TGTGCCAGCAGCTACCGAACCTCACGGTTCACAGATACGCAGTATTTT. Supplemented by reference TRBV7-8 and TRBJ2-3, the full variable domain reads GAGVSQSPRYKVAKRGQDVALRCDPISGHVSLFWYQQALGQGPEFLTYFQNEAQLDKSGLPSDRFFAERPEGSVSTLKIQRTQQEDSAVYLCASSYRTSRFTDTQYFGPGTRLTVL.

The chain links TRBV10-3 to TRBJ1-5; 8 positions agree with TRBD1. V was pared by 3 bases and J by 7 bases, with 8 bases of the junction left unmatched. The CDR3 consists of 15 residues. Germline values: CDR1 ENHRY, CDR2 SYGVKD. The CDR3 coding sequence is TGTGCCATCAGTGACCCCGACAGGGGTAAACAGCCCCAGCATTTT. The encoded protein is CAISDPDRGKQPQHF.

The rearrangement joins TRBV5-4 to TRBJ2-7; D unclear. The CDR3 has 14 amino acids. V dropped 0 bases and J dropped 3 bases, with 10 bases sitting between them. In germline, CDR1 is SGHNT, CDR2 YYREEE (reference sequence). In nucleotides, the CDR3 is TGTGCCAGCAGCTTGGGAGGATTAGGCTACGAGCAGTACTTC. Translated, it gives CASSLGGLGYEQYF.

The chain is built from TRBV19 and TRBJ2-3; D unresolved. Trimming cost V 4 bases and J 0 bases, with 8 bases left between them. The CDR3 contains 14 residues. Germline V gene sequence: CDR1 LNHDA, CDR2 SQIVND (reference sequence). The CDR3, as DNA: TGTGCCAGTAGTAGGGCTGGCAGCACAGATACGCAGTATTTT. This translates into CASSRAGSTDTQYF.

This clonotype was observed a handful of times. The chain recombines TRBV4-1 with TRBJ2-7; maybe TRBD2 (5 bases). V was cut by 5 bases and J by 1 base, with 12 bases left in between. The CDR3 loop spans 14 amino acids. Per the germline V gene, CDR1 is MGHRA and CDR2 is YSYEKL. CDR3: CASSGRTGSYEQYF. The CDR3 bases are TGCGCCAGCAGCGGTCGGACGGGATCCTACGAGCAGTACTTC.

This clonotype came up a few times. Just one base apart from a much larger clone, this may be a read error. This chain connects TRBV20-1 to TRBJ2-7, with 10 bases identical to TRBD2. This CDR3 is built from 15 residues. Germline CDR1 is DFQATT and CDR2 is SNEGSKA (reference sequence). Trimming at V came to 3 bases and at J to 5 bases, leaving 10 bases not matched to a gene. The CDR3, as DNA: TGCAGTGCTAGCGGGACTAGCGAGAGTTACCACGAGCAGTACTTC. Encoded protein: CSASGTSESYHEQYF.

This clonotype was counted a few times. The genes are TRBV10-2 and TRBJ1-1; 8 nucleotides align to TRBD1. The CDR3 has 13 residues. Germline assignment: CDR1 WSHSY and CDR2 SAAADI. With V trimmed by 3 bases and J by 7 bases, 4 bases remained unmatched. CDR3 bases: TGCGCCAGCAGTGACTGGACAGGGCTTGAAGCTTTCTTT. Translation: CASSDWTGLEAFF.

This clonotype was counted at least ten times. The chain carries TRBV12-3 or TRBV12-4 and TRBJ1-1; 7 bases agree with TRBD1. V dropped 7 bases and J dropped 7; count of bases not matched to a gene: 12. The CDR3 has 14 residues. CDR3 nucleotide sequence: TGTGCCAGCACCACTCTGGGACAGCCCGATGAAGCTTTCTTT. It encodes CASTTLGQPDEAFF.